This T cell receptor beta chain was sequenced in a study of human T cells and chemical hapten exposure. Across the study: For the approximately 25-week duration of the study, patients were given weekly doses of diphenylcyclopropenone on the scalp.

The table lists this clonotype with a few counts. Trimming took 8 bases from V and 2 from J, leaving 10 bases between them. Germline CDR1 and CDR2: SEHNR and FQNEAQ (reference sequence). The CDR3 length is 12 residues. Time point here: patch test 1, 2 weeks after DPC sensitization. The sample's treatment: therapeutic diphenylcyclopropenone sensitization with weekly scalp DPC. Per the authors' pipeline: Sample TCR counts, which ranged from about 23,224 to 750,000, had a median of 95,638. TCRdb passed the RACE reads through MiXCR, listing each CDR3 protein once. TCRdb's processing, not the study's, gives the V and J calls here. Altogether approximately 400,000 distinct CDR3 sequences are present, about 4.4% being singletons, with the ten largest covering under 3%.

V is TRBV7-9 and J is TRBJ2-7; possibly TRBD1 or TRBD2 for D (5 bases each). This TCR came from a woman aged 50 to 60 with alopecia areata. Some clones in this sample may be carry-over from other donors' samples. Sequences were derived from whole blood, sampled in connection with sensitization to the hapten diphenylcyclopropenone (DPC). CDR3 bases: TGTGCCAGCTGGGGGAGCACCTACGAGCAGTACTTC. Its protein product is CASWGSTYEQYF.